This is a list of T cell receptor beta chains from one sample in a study of blood T cell repertoires in COVID-19. Sequencing was performed with immunoSEQ multiplex PCR; in TCRdb, only in-frame clones are kept and a portion is missing. The sample yields more than 300,000 clones, around 87% seen once. Sequenced sample: peripheral blood. Every receptor here comes from a woman in her twenties or thirties with COVID-19, enrolled during active disease. The CDR3 runs from the conserved cysteine through the conserved F or W. D genes are given only for firm matches. Part of the rows lack a size; the others show once, few, many or a class for expanded clones.

abundance | j_gene | v_gene | d_gene | CDR3nt | CDR3aa
. | TRBJ2-3 | TRBV24-1 | . | TGTGCCACCAGGACTAGTAATGGAGATACGCAGTATTTT | CATRTSNGDTQYF
few | TRBJ1-2 | TRBV6-5 | . | TGTGCCAGCAGTTCCCCGACAAGAGACCTTTATGGCTACACCTTC | CASSSPTRDLYGYTF
. | TRBJ2-7 | TRBV6-5 | TRBD2 | TGTGCCAGCAGCTACGGGTCTAGCGGAGGTTACGAGCAGTACTTC | CASSYGSSGGYEQYF
. | TRBJ2-5 | TRBV14 | TRBD2 | TGTGCCAGCAGCCAACAACTAGCGGCCCAAGAGACCCAGTACTTC | CASSQQLAAQETQYF
. | TRBJ1-1 | TRBV10-1 | . | TGCGCCAGCAGTGAGGCGGGGACGGGAAACACTGAAGCTTTCTTT | CASSEAGTGNTEAFF
. | TRBJ2-1 | TRBV3-1/TRBV3-2 | TRBD2 | TGTGCCAGCAGCCAAGATCGGGGACTAGCGGGAGCTAATGAGCAGTTCTTC | CASSQDRGLAGANEQFF
. | TRBJ2-7 | TRBV5-1 | . | TGCGCCAGCAGCTTGTCCGGCAGGGTGTACGAGCAGTACTTC | CASSLSGRVYEQYF
. | TRBJ2-1 | TRBV5-5 | . | TGTGCCAGCAGCCCACGGGGGTCCTACAATGAGCAGTTCTTC | CASSPRGSYNEQFF
. | TRBJ2-7 | TRBV14 | . | TGTGCCAGCAGCCAAGTGGACCGGACTTACGAGCAGTACTTC | CASSQVDRTYEQYF
. | TRBJ2-3 | TRBV11-2 | . | TGTGCCAGCAGCTTTGACAGAATCACAGATACGCAGTATTTT | CASSFDRITDTQYF
. | TRBJ2-2 | TRBV30 | . | TGTGCCTCCCCGGTGAACACCGGGGAGCTGTTTTTT | CASPVNTGELFF
. | TRBJ2-7 | TRBV6-5 | . | TGTGCCAGCAGTTATGTCGCCAGGGCCTACGAGCAGTACTTC | CASSYVARAYEQYF